This entry is about one TCR beta chain. Antigen specificity is unknown. The conserved phenylalanine or tryptophan is not found at the CDR3 terminus, so this likely reflects a read error. The CDR3 spans 15 residues. Between the trimmed V and J ends, which lost 5 bases and 9 bases, there was a span of 23 bases. Germline V gives CDR1 SQVTM, CDR2 ANQGSEA. This sample was taken from a study of tumor and adjacent non-tumor tissue in lung cancer. Study-wide results and caveats: Tumor TCR diversity, when higher, was linked to shorter survival. Tumor repertoires had a smaller top 100 clone share than normal lung.

No cell sorting was done before RNA was extracted from the tissue. A modified ARM-PCR protocol with three rounds of nested PCR amplified TCRbeta. TCRdb re-called the multiplex PCR reads with MiXCR, one entry per CDR3 protein. This sample carries about 90,000 distinct CDR3 sequences, around three fifths of them seen once, and the ten largest clones take more than 14%. Source material: lung tumor tissue. The receptor comes from a man between 65 and 85 years old with non-small cell lung cancer. The chain links TRBV29-1 to TRBJ2-1; possible D gene TRBD2, 5 bases. Here the CDR3 reads CSVSPGLVPWGEQFL. DNA for the CDR3: TGCAGCGTTTCCCCCGGACTTGTCCCCTGGGGTGAGCAGTTCTTA.